The clone carrying this T cell receptor beta chain came up many times. TCRdb re-analyzed the PCR reads using MiXCR. Of 13,000 to 15,000 clones listed, roughly 12% are singletons. Treatment of any kind had been given to no patient before thyroid surgery. The V end was cut by 6 bases, the J end by 3 bases, with 9 bases between. Germline V gene lookup returns CDR1 SGHVS and CDR2 FQNEAQ. This CDR3 region has 12 residues. This entry is derived from a study of metastatic and nonmetastatic thyroid tumors. Sequencing was performed on blood. The rearrangement uses TRBV7-8 and TRBJ2-7, with TRBD2 as a possible D gene (6 bases). This TCR was recovered from a female donor with papillary thyroid cancer or a benign thyroid nodule (not recorded which). Some clones in this sample may be carry-over from other donors' samples. The CDR3 DNA follows: TGTGCCAGCAGTAGCGGCTACTACGAGCAGTACTTC. Its translation is CASSSGYYEQYF.